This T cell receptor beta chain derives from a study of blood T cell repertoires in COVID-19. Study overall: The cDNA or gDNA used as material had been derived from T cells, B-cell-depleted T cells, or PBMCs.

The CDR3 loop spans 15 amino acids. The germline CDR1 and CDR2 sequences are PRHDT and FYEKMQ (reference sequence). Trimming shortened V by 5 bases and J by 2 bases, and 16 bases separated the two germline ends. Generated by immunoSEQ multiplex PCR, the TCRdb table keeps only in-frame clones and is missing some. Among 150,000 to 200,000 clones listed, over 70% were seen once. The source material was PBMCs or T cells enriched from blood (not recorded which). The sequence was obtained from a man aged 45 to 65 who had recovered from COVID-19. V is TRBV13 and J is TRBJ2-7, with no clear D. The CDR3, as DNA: TGTGCCAGCAGCCTTACGGGTCATTACGCCTACGAGCAGTACTTC. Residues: CASSLTGHYAYEQYF.